Listed here are 16 T cell receptor beta chains from one sample, sequenced in a study of PD-L1 blockade in urothelial cancer. Only in-frame clones appear in the TCRdb table, and some are missing; sequencing was by immunoSEQ multiplex PCR. In the table there are around 93,000 clones, roughly 83% of which are singletons. Sample time point: peripheral blood 6 weeks after treatment start. The sample was PBMCs, taken around atezolizumab (anti-PD-L1) treatment. All receptors derive from a man aged 65 to 79 with urothelial cancer.

This chain connects TRBV7-2 to TRBJ1-2; TRBD1 aligns across 8 bases. The CDR3 is 14 amino acids. Germline V gives CDR1 SGHTA, CDR2 FQGNSA. Trimming at V came to 1 base and at J to 8 bases, leaving 6 bases not matched to a gene. CDR3 nucleotides: TGTGCCAGCAGCTTAGTAGCACAGGGGGACGGCTACACCTTC. Its translation is CASSLVAQGDGYTF.

The chain is built from TRBV5-4 and TRBJ2-1; 7 nucleotides line up with TRBD1. The CDR3 loop spans 12 amino acids. After removal of 3 bases from V and 8 bases from J, the junction contained 2 bases not matched to a gene. Looked up from germline, CDR1 is SGHNT and CDR2 is YYREEE (reference sequence). This CDR3 reads CASSYDRDEQFF. CDR3 sequence (DNA): TGTGCCAGCAGCTACGACAGGGATGAGCAGTTCTTC.

This clone was observed a few times. The V and J genes are TRBV6-6 and TRBJ2-7; tentatively, D is TRBD2 (6 bases). This CDR3 is built from 13 residues. Looked up from germline, CDR1 is MNHNY and CDR2 is SVGAGI (reference sequence). With 5 bases removed from V and 3 bases from J, the gap between germline ends came to 11 bases. Written as DNA, the CDR3 is TGTGCCAGCAGTCCCAGGGAGGTCTACGAGCAGTACTTC. Translation gives CASSPREVYEQYF.

This sequence joins TRBV28 and TRBJ1-2, with 8 bases identical to TRBD1. The CDR3 runs to 16 residues. V shed 7 bases and J 6 bases; nucleotides not matched to a gene: 16. The germline V gene has CDR1 MDHEN and CDR2 SYDVKM. CDR3 DNA sequence: TGTGCCAGCACCCCACTTGGCCACAGGGGGTTCCATGGCTACACCTTC. Encoded protein: CASTPLGHRGFHGYTF.

The rearrangement links TRBV30 to TRBJ2-2; 7 nucleotides line up with TRBD2. Germline V CDR1 and CDR2: GTSNPN, SVGIG (reference sequence). The CDR3 has 14 residues. Germline trimming cut 4 bases from V and 1 base from J; bases unmatched to any gene: 3. CDR3 in amino acids: CAWKPSGNTGELFF. The CDR3 DNA follows: TGTGCCTGGAAGCCTAGCGGGAACACCGGGGAGCTGTTTTTT.

This clone appeared a single time. The CDR3 DNA follows: TGCGCCAGCAGCGAGGGCACTTATTCACCCCATACGCAGTATTTT. As protein: CASSEGTYSPHTQYF. The rearrangement links TRBV5-1 to TRBJ2-3; D is possibly TRBD2 (5 bases). This CDR3 region has 15 residues. From germline, CDR1 is SGHRS and CDR2 YFSETQ. V lost 4 bases and J 7 bases, leaving 19 bases between the germline ends.

A remark on this clone: Other DNA sequences in this sample translate to the same CDR3. The V and J genes are TRBV6-5 and TRBJ2-7; D is ambiguous. The CDR3 extends over 13 amino acids. Germline V CDR1 and CDR2: MNHEY, SVGAGI. V lost 3 bases, J lost 0 bases, and 6 bases lay in between. CDR3 nucleotides: TGTGCCAGCAGTTATACAGCCTCCTACGAGCAGTACTTC. Translated, it gives CASSYTASYEQYF.

The genes are TRBV11-2 and TRBJ2-2; D is undetermined. Trimming left V 5 bases short and J 1 base short, with 11 bases between. Germline CDR1 and CDR2: SGHAT and FQNNGV. CDR3 size: 15 residues. The CDR3 sequence: CASSRRLGNTGELFF. The CDR3 DNA follows: TGTGCCAGCAGCCGCCGCCTCGGGAACACCGGGGAGCTGTTTTTT.

The chain carries TRBV18 and TRBJ2-5; 13 bases agree with TRBD2. Trimming cost V 4 bases and J 2 bases; bases outside gene matches: 4. The germline gives CDR1 KGHSH, CDR2 LQKENI. This CDR3 contains 16 residues. CDR3 DNA sequence: TGTGCCAGCTCACTGGGGACTAGCGGGGCTCAAGAGACCCAGTACTTC. Translating it yields CASSLGTSGAQETQYF.

The CDR3 DNA reads as TGTGCCAGCAGCTCAGGGGTTCAGGAGCTGTTTTTT. Its protein is CASSSGVQELFF. This sequence joins TRBV7-2 and TRBJ2-2, with D perhaps matching TRBD1 (6 bases). The length of the CDR3 is 12 residues. In germline, CDR1 is SGHTA, CDR2 FQGNSA. The V end lost 4 bases, the J end lost 10 bases, and 10 bases lay between the germline ends.

The gene calls are TRBV19 and TRBJ2-1, with 11 bases that match TRBD2. The CDR3 is made up of 14 amino acids. The germline gives CDR1 LNHDA, CDR2 SQIVND (reference sequence). Trimming cost V 4 bases and J 5 bases; bases outside gene matches: 1. The CDR3, as DNA: TGTGCCAGTAGTAAGGGACTAGCGGACAATGAGCAGTTCTTC. Translated, it gives CASSKGLADNEQFF.

The V call is TRBV6-5, the J call TRBJ2-7, with a tentative D call TRBD2 (7 bases). This CDR3 spans 15 amino acids. V was trimmed by 2 bases and J by 1 base, leaving 12 bases between them. Germline CDR1 reads MNHEY; CDR2 reads SVGAGI. CDR3: CASSYDRGGSYEQYF. The CDR3 bases are TGTGCCAGCAGTTACGATAGGGGGGGGTCCTACGAGCAGTACTTC.

The V call is TRBV11-2, the J call TRBJ2-1, with D possibly TRBD2 on 5 matching bases. The germline V gene encodes CDR1 SGHAT and CDR2 FQNNGV. The CDR3 totals 11 residues. V was pared by 6 bases and J by 9 bases, with 9 bases between. The CDR3 protein is CASRTRGEQFF. As DNA, the CDR3 is TGTGCCAGCAGAACCCGGGGTGAGCAGTTCTTC.

This sequence joins TRBV29-1 and TRBJ1-2; TRBD1 agrees at 10 bases. The germline gives CDR1 SQVTM, CDR2 ANQGSEA. J gave up 3 bases and V 0 bases, and 19 bases lay outside the gene matches. The CDR3 consists of 20 residues. The CDR3 DNA reads as TGCAGCGTTGAAGACGTATACGCAGCTCTGACAGGGGGCAAGGACTATGGCTACACCTTC. This encodes CSVEDVYAALTGGKDYGYTF. Drawing the rest from reference TRBV29-1 and TRBJ1-2, the complete variable domain is SAVISQKPSRDICQRGTSLTIQCQVDSQVTMMFWYRQQPGQSLTLIATANQGSEATYESGFVIDKFPISRPNLTFSTLTVSNMSPEDSSIYLCSVEDVYAALTGGKDYGYTFGSGTRLTVV.

This clone was detected once. The chain is built from TRBV9 and TRBJ2-1; D is possibly TRBD2 (6 bases). This CDR3 is built from 15 residues. The germline gives CDR1 SGDLS, CDR2 YYNGEE. V lost 4 bases and J 7 bases, leaving 18 bases between the germline ends. The CDR3, as DNA: TGTGCCAGCAGCCCCTTCGGCCAGGGAGGTAATGAGCAGTTCTTC. This translates into CASSPFGQGGNEQFF.

The chain uses TRBV7-9 and TRBJ1-5, with 8 nucleotides matching TRBD1. This CDR3 has 16 residues. Germline CDR1 reads SEHNR; CDR2 reads FQNEAQ (reference sequence). After removal of 5 bases from V and 4 bases from J, the junction contained 10 bases not matched to a gene. CDR3 amino acids: CASSTDRTGINQPQHF. DNA for the CDR3: TGTGCCAGCAGCACCGATCGGACAGGGATAAATCAGCCCCAGCATTTT.